The 13 T cell receptor beta chains reported below all come from one sample, sequenced in a study of T cells after yellow fever vaccination. TCRdb re-called the 5' RACE reads with MiXCR, one entry per CDR3 protein. This table holds 65,000 to 70,000 distinct CDR3 sequences, approximately 5.9% found once. Sample: CD4+ T cells sorted from PBMCs, taken roughly 14 days after the first yellow fever vaccination. These TCRs come from a man in his late teens or twenties who received the YFV17D yellow fever vaccine.

This clonotype was counted ten times or more. The chain is built from TRBV11-2 and TRBJ2-5; 15 bases are shared with TRBD2. Trimming at V came to 4 bases and at J to 0 bases, leaving 6 bases not matched to a gene. Germline CDR1 and CDR2: SGHAT and FQNNGV. The CDR3 length is 18 residues. The CDR3 DNA is TGTGCCAGCAGCTCGGGGACTAGCGGGGGGCCGTACCAAGAGACCCAGTACTTC. Its translation: CASSSGTSGGPYQETQYF.

This clonotype was seen repeatedly, ten times or more. This chain uses TRBV18 with TRBJ1-2, with TRBD1 as a possible D gene (6 bases). The germline V gene has CDR1 KGHSH and CDR2 LQKENI. Deletions cut 3 bases from V and 2 bases from J, with 13 bases between. The CDR3 length is 15 residues. The CDR3 loop reads CASSPWTEPNYGYTF. In nucleotides, the CDR3 is TGTGCCAGCTCACCGTGGACAGAACCGAACTATGGCTACACCTTC. Full variable domain (outside the CDR3, taken from reference TRBV18 and TRBJ1-2): NAGVMQNPRHLVRRRGQEARLRCSPMKGHSHVYWYRQLPEEGLKFMVYLQKENIIDESGMPKERFSAEFPKEGPSILRIQQVVRGDSAAYFCASSPWTEPNYGYTFGSGTRLTVV.

In this sample, this clonotype turned up many times. This chain uses TRBV4-2 with TRBJ2-1; 8 positions match TRBD1. Losses at the gene ends were 1 base for V and 9 bases for J; bases not matched to a gene: 5. This CDR3 is 14 amino acids long. CDR1 LGHNA and CDR2 YNFKEQ come from the germline V gene. The CDR3 coding sequence is TGTGCCAGCAGCCAAGTTCAGGGGGCTAGTGAGCAGTTCTTC. This translates into CASSQVQGASEQFF.

This clonotype has a count of ten or more. DNA for the CDR3: TGTGCCAGCAGCATCGGGCCGGGCAGGGACTTTATCTTGAATGAGCAGTTCTTC. Protein product: CASSIGPGRDFILNEQFF. The J gene is TRBJ2-1, the V gene TRBV27; possibly TRBD2 for D (6 bases). Trimming removed 6 bases at V and 7 bases at J, with 28 bases between. The CDR3 runs 18 residues. CDR1 is MNHEY and CDR2 is SMNVEV in the germline V gene (reference sequence).

This clonotype has ten or more counts. The chain employs TRBV20-1 and TRBJ2-3; TRBD2 might be the D (7 bases). The germline V gene encodes CDR1 DFQATT and CDR2 SNEGSKA (reference sequence). The length of the CDR3 is 16 residues. Trimming removed 3 bases at V and 1 base at J, with 17 bases between. CDR3 DNA sequence: TGCAGTGCTAGTAACCCTAGGGGGGGACGCACAGATACGCAGTATTTT. This codes for CSASNPRGGRTDTQYF.

This clonotype has ten or more counts. V and J are TRBV7-9 and TRBJ2-3; maybe TRBD1 (5 bases). The CDR3 is 15 residues long. Per the germline V gene, CDR1 is SEHNR and CDR2 is FQNEAQ (reference sequence). V gave up 5 bases and J gave up 0 bases, with 12 bases separating them. The CDR3 sequence is CASSPGHPSTDTQYF. CDR3 nucleotides: TGTGCCAGCAGCCCCGGACACCCTAGCACAGATACGCAGTATTTT.

CDR3 DNA: TGCAGTGCTAGAGGTGGAAATGAGCAGTTCTTC. Its protein product is CSARGGNEQFF. The chain links TRBV20-1 to TRBJ2-1; D remains unclear. This CDR3 comprises 11 residues. Trimming removed 1 base from V and 7 bases from J, with 5 bases in between. Germline loops: CDR1 DFQATT, CDR2 SNEGSKA (reference sequence).

This clonotype was seen ten or more times. The CDR3 reads CASSPGLHLNTDTQYF. Written as DNA, the CDR3 is TGTGCCAGCAGCCCGGGGCTACACCTAAACACAGATACGCAGTATTTT. The gene calls are TRBV7-8 and TRBJ2-3, with D perhaps TRBD1 or TRBD2 (5 bases each). Germline CDR1 reads SGHVS; CDR2 reads FQNEAQ. The CDR3 totals 16 residues. Trimming removed 5 bases at V and 2 bases at J, with 17 bases between.

In its sample, this clonotype was seen many times. The CDR3 sequence: CASSQTYEQYF. The DNA of the CDR3 is TGTGCCAGCAGTCAGACCTACGAGCAGTACTTC. The chain links TRBV6-2 or TRBV6-3 to TRBJ2-7; D uncertain. Deletions cut 5 bases from V and 2 bases from J, with 4 bases between. Germline loops: CDR1 MNHEY, CDR2 SVGEGT. This CDR3 is 11 amino acids long.

This clonotype was observed at least ten times. The chain's CDR3 is CASSPEVGSGEQFF. The CDR3, as DNA: TGTGCCAGCTCACCGGAAGTTGGATCGGGTGAGCAGTTCTTC. V usage is TRBV18 and J usage is TRBJ2-1, with D unresolved. Germline CDR1 KGHSH, CDR2 LQKENI. V dropped 3 bases and J dropped 9 bases, with 15 bases sitting between them. The CDR3 runs to 14 residues.

Many counts were recorded for this clonotype. The chain is built from TRBV5-1 and TRBJ2-5, with 8 bases fitting TRBD2. Germline trimming cut 6 bases from V and 5 bases from J; bases unmatched to any gene: 12. The CDR3 loop spans 15 amino acids. Looked up from germline, CDR1 is SGHRS and CDR2 is YFSETQ. CDR3 loop: CASTRTSGPLETQYF. Here the CDR3 DNA reads TGCGCCAGCACCCGAACTAGCGGCCCTTTGGAGACCCAGTACTTC.

Regarding this clonotype: With a much larger clone just one base away, this may be a read error. The chain links TRBV12-3 or TRBV12-4 to TRBJ2-1, with 7 bases lining up with TRBD1. The CDR3 loop spans 13 amino acids. The trim removed 5 bases at V and 6 bases at J, leaving 4 bases unmatched. The CDR3 DNA sequence: TGTGCCAGCAGTCCCTACAGGGGCAATGAGCAGTTCTTC. Amino acid sequence: CASSPYRGNEQFF.

In its sample, this clonotype was seen many times. DNA of the CDR3: TGTGCCAGCAGCTTGCGGGGGGCTTCCTACAATGAGCAGTTCTTC. It yields the protein CASSLRGASYNEQFF. This rearrangement joins TRBV7-9 to TRBJ2-1, with 8 bases identical to TRBD2. Germline CDR1 SEHNR, CDR2 FQNEAQ (reference sequence). The CDR3 consists of 15 residues. J gave up 1 base and V 3 bases, and 2 bases lay outside the gene matches.